These 20 T cell receptor beta chains originate from one sample sequenced in a study of blood T cell repertoires in COVID-19. The data were produced by immunoSEQ multiplex PCR, yet TCRdb's version contains in-frame clones alone and is incomplete. The sample gives about 180,000 clones, over 80% of which show up once; 6% to 7% is in the top ten. The sample taken for sequencing was peripheral blood. All receptors derive from a woman aged 35 to 49 with COVID-19, enrolled during active disease.

V gene TRBV11-2 combines with J gene TRBJ1-4; 7 bases agree with TRBD1. V shed 5 bases, J shed 6 bases, and the junction held 9 bases outside the gene matches. There are 15 residues in the CDR3. The germline CDR1 and CDR2 sequences are SGHAT and FQNNGV. CDR3 DNA sequence: TGTGCCAGCAGCCGGACGGGCAGGGGGGATGAAAAACTGTTTTTT. This gives the protein CASSRTGRGDEKLFF.

This CDR3 reads CASSIGTDFYEQYF. DNA for the CDR3: TGTGCCAGTAGTATCGGGACAGACTTTTACGAGCAGTACTTC. The chain recombines TRBV19 with TRBJ2-7, with TRBD1 matching over 7 bases. CDR1 and CDR2 from the germline V gene are LNHDA and SQIVND (reference sequence). The CDR3 loop spans 14 amino acids. V lost 3 bases to trimming and J lost 4 bases; unmatched junction nucleotides: 6.

In its sample, this clone was seen once. CDR3 in amino acids: CASSLRTAKETQYF. CDR3 DNA sequence: TGTGCCAGCAGCCTCAGGACAGCTAAAGAGACCCAGTACTTC. The chain is built from TRBV27 and TRBJ2-5; perhaps TRBD1 as D (6 bases). CDR1 and CDR2 from the germline V gene are MNHEY and SMNVEV (reference sequence). This CDR3 is 14 amino acids long. V was cut by 6 bases and J by 3 bases, with 14 bases left in between.

The rearrangement links TRBV18 to TRBJ2-1, with 11 nucleotides matching TRBD2. Germline CDR1 reads KGHSH; CDR2 reads LQKENI. Unmatched junction bases numbered 4, after V lost 2 bases and J lost 4 bases. This CDR3 is built from 16 residues. CDR3 sequence (DNA): TGTGCCAGCTCACCATTAGCGGGAGGGCAGTACAATGAGCAGTTCTTC. Amino acid sequence: CASSPLAGGQYNEQFF.

The chain is built from TRBV7-2 and TRBJ2-3; 7 positions match TRBD2. The CDR3 covers 16 residues. The germline CDR1 and CDR2 sequences are SGHTA and FQGNSA. After removal of 2 bases from V and 5 bases from J, the junction contained 10 bases not matched to a gene. The CDR3 loop reads CASSLSGGSLGDTQYF. Here the CDR3 DNA reads TGTGCCAGCAGCTTATCGGGCGGGAGTTTGGGAGATACGCAGTATTTT.

The count of this clone is one. The genes are TRBV5-1 and TRBJ2-2; 9 nucleotides agree with TRBD1. The CDR3 spans 15 residues. Germline lookup yields CDR1 SGHRS and CDR2 YFSETQ. V shed 4 bases, J shed 3 bases, and the junction held 4 bases outside the gene matches. The CDR3 here is CASSAGTGYTGELFF. In DNA form, the CDR3 reads TGCGCCAGCAGCGCTGGGACAGGGTACACCGGGGAGCTGTTTTTT.

This clone turned up a few times. The rearrangement links TRBV6-5 to TRBJ1-5; TRBD1 matches at 8 bases. CDR1 is MNHEY and CDR2 is SVGAGI in the germline V gene. The trim removed 8 bases at V and 5 bases at J, leaving 5 bases unmatched. CDR3 size: 13 residues. The CDR3 DNA reads as TGTGCCAGCCAAACAGGGGGGGATCAGCCCCAGCATTTT. Protein: CASQTGGDQPQHF.

This clone appeared a few times. J is TRBJ1-3 and V is TRBV20-1; D may be TRBD1 (6 bases). V was clipped by 3 bases and J by 2 bases, with 17 bases between them. The CDR3 spans 16 residues. Germline CDR1 is DFQATT and CDR2 is SNEGSKA (reference sequence). DNA of the CDR3: TGCAGTGCTAGTCCAGGGGTATTCCAACCTGGAAACACCATATATTTT. This translates into CSASPGVFQPGNTIYF.

This CDR3 is CASSRQVPYEQYF. The CDR3 DNA reads TGTGCCAGCAGTCGACAGGTCCCCTACGAGCAGTACTTC. The chain employs TRBV27 and TRBJ2-7; possibly TRBD1 for D (6 bases). CDR1 and CDR2 (germline): MNHEY, SMNVEV (reference sequence). Trimming shortened V by 5 bases and J by 2 bases, and 10 bases separated the two germline ends. This CDR3 contains 13 residues.

V is TRBV6-5 and J is TRBJ2-7; 8 bases align to TRBD2. The V and J ends lost 8 bases and 6 bases, in that order; junction bases with no gene match: 15. Per the germline V gene, CDR1 is MNHEY and CDR2 is SVGAGI. The CDR3 runs 15 residues. This CDR3 reads CASLMRSSGASEQYF. CDR3 in DNA: TGTGCCAGCCTAATGAGGAGTAGCGGGGCCTCCGAGCAGTACTTC.

This chain uses TRBV10-2 with TRBJ2-3, with TRBD2 matching over 10 bases. Germline V CDR1 and CDR2: WSHSY, SAAADI. The CDR3 has 17 amino acids. The ends lost 9 bases at V and 0 bases at J; junction bases unmatched: 12. CDR3 coding DNA: TGCGCCAGTAAGCACGTAGGACTAGCGGTTAGCACAGATACGCAGTATTTT. Its protein product is CASKHVGLAVSTDTQYF.

The CDR3: CASSIVNPSTSGRPHEQFF. The CDR3 coding sequence is TGTGCCAGTAGTATAGTCAACCCCTCGACTAGCGGGCGGCCCCATGAGCAGTTCTTC. V usage is TRBV19 and J usage is TRBJ2-1; 10 nucleotides line up with TRBD2. Looked up from germline, CDR1 is LNHDA and CDR2 is SQIVND (reference sequence). The CDR3 has 19 residues. V lost 1 base and J lost 8; bases outside the gene matches: 17.

This chain links TRBV7-9 with TRBJ1-3, with D possibly TRBD1 on 5 matching bases. Germline-derived CDR1 and CDR2 are SEHNR and FQNEAQ (reference sequence). This CDR3 comprises 16 residues. V dropped 2 bases and J dropped 2 bases, with 13 bases sitting between them. In nucleotides, the CDR3 is TGTGCCAGCAGCTTAACGGGGGGAGTCCCTGGAAACACCATATATTTT. It specifies CASSLTGGVPGNTIYF. Complete variable domain (other parts from reference TRBV7-9 and TRBJ1-3): DTGVSQNPRHKITKRGQNVTFRCDPISEHNRLYWYRQTLGQGPEFLTYFQNEAQLEKSRLLSDRFSAERPKGSFSTLEIQRTEQGDSAMYLCASSLTGGVPGNTIYFGEGSWLTVV.

Of note for this clone: The same CDR3 can be traced to other DNA sequences in this sample. The chain recombines TRBV18 with TRBJ1-2; possible D gene TRBD1, 6 bases. CDR3 length equals 13 residues. The V and J ends lost 4 bases and 3 bases respectively, with 9 bases between them. Germline V gene lookup returns CDR1 KGHSH and CDR2 LQKENI. CDR3 DNA: TGTGCCAGCTCACAGACAGGCGACTATGGCTACACCTTC. Protein: CASSQTGDYGYTF.

This clone turned up a few times. The gene calls are TRBV5-1 and TRBJ1-4; tentatively, D is TRBD1 (5 bases). The V gene's germline CDR1 is SGHRS and CDR2 YFSETQ. The CDR3 loop spans 14 amino acids. Trimming took 3 bases from V and 8 from J, leaving 14 bases between them. The CDR3 here is CASSWRATEEKLFF. CDR3 DNA sequence: TGCGCCAGCAGCTGGAGGGCGACAGAGGAAAAACTGTTTTTT.

The rearrangement uses TRBV29-1 and TRBJ1-2; 8 bases match TRBD1. CDR1 and CDR2 (germline): SQVTM, ANQGSEA. This CDR3 has 12 residues. J lost 7 bases, V lost 4 bases, and 5 bases had no gene match. CDR3 loop: CSVAGQGGGYTF. DNA of the CDR3: TGCAGCGTTGCCGGACAGGGTGGTGGCTACACCTTC. Combining the CDR3 with reference TRBV29-1 and TRBJ1-2 gives the whole variable domain SAVISQKPSRDICQRGTSLTIQCQVDSQVTMMFWYRQQPGQSLTLIATANQGSEATYESGFVIDKFPISRPNLTFSTLTVSNMSPEDSSIYLCSVAGQGGGYTFGSGTRLTVV.

The chain carries TRBV28 and TRBJ1-2; 10 bases are a match to TRBD1. Germline V CDR1 and CDR2: MDHEN, SYDVKM. J lost 8 bases, V lost 3 bases, and 9 bases had no gene match. This CDR3 contains 15 residues. The CDR3 coding sequence is TGTGCCAGCAGTTTCTCCGGGACAGGGGTTCGGGGCTACACCTTC. It codes for CASSFSGTGVRGYTF.

The V gene is TRBV25-1, the J gene TRBJ1-4; unclear D gene. Looked up from germline, CDR1 is MGHDK and CDR2 is SYGVNS. The CDR3 length is 13 residues. Trimming took off 2 bases at V and 8 bases at J, with 9 bases between the two ends. The CDR3 is CASSEPYREKLFF. CDR3 nucleotides: TGTGCCAGCAGTGAACCCTATCGCGAAAAACTGTTTTTT.

The rearrangement uses TRBV5-1 and TRBJ2-1; D is unresolved. This CDR3 contains 16 residues. V was cut by 4 bases and J by 1 base, with 15 bases left in between. Germline CDR1 is SGHRS and CDR2 is YFSETQ. CDR3 sequence: CASSPNTVRSYNEQFF. The CDR3 region has the DNA TGCGCCAGCAGCCCGAATACGGTGAGGTCCTACAATGAGCAGTTCTTC. Full variable domain (rest looked up from reference TRBV5-1 and TRBJ2-1): KAGVTQTPRYLIKTRGQQVTLSCSPISGHRSVSWYQQTPGQGLQFLFEYFSETQRNKGNFPGRFSGRQFSNSRSEMNVSTLELGDSALYLCASSPNTVRSYNEQFFGPGTRLTVL.

This chain uses TRBV12-5 with TRBJ2-5, with D perhaps TRBD2 (5 bases). V was clipped by 6 bases and J by 3 bases, with 14 bases between them. The CDR3 has 14 residues. Germline V lookup: CDR1 LGHNT, CDR2 FRNRAP. CDR3 DNA: TGTGCTAGTGGCCCCCAAGCGGTTGAAGAGACCCAGTACTTC. It codes for CASGPQAVEETQYF.